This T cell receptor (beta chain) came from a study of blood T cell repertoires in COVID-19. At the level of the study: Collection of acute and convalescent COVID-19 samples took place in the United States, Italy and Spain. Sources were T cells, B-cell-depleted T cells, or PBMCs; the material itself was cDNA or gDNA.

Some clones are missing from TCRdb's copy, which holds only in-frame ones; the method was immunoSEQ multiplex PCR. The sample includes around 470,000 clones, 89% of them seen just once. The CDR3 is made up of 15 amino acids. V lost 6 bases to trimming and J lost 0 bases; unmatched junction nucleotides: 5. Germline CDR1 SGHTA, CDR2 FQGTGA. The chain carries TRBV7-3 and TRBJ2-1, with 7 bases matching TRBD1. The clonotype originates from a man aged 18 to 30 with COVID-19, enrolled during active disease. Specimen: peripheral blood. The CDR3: CASSYRDSSYNEQFF. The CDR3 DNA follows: TGTGCCAGCAGTTACCGGGACAGCTCCTACAATGAGCAGTTCTTC.